Following are 18 T cell receptor beta chains from one sample sequenced in a study of cytomegalovirus exposure and HLA in healthy donors. PCR amplification relied on 60 Vbeta primers (plus 13 Jbeta primers). Here immunoSEQ multiplex PCR was the method, and the copy in TCRdb shows in-frame clones only, minus some. Of approximately 70,000 clones listed, about three quarters are singletons. The sample taken for sequencing was PBMCs. The receptors originated from a woman aged 40 to 50 in good health and CMV-seropositive.

V is TRBV6-1 and J is TRBJ2-5; 7 bases align to TRBD2. The germline CDR1 and CDR2 sequences are MNHNS and SASEGT. The junction had 13 bases not matched to a gene; V was cut back by 7 bases and J by 5 bases. The CDR3 spans 15 residues. CDR3 DNA: TGTGCCAGCAAACGGACTAGTGAGGGCCCGGAGACCCAGTACTTC. It specifies CASKRTSEGPETQYF.

The chain uses TRBV30 and TRBJ1-1; TRBD1 is a possible D gene (5 bases). V was cut by 2 bases and J by 2 bases, with 15 bases left in between. This CDR3 region has 15 residues. Germline V gives CDR1 GTSNPN, CDR2 SVGIG (reference sequence). The chain's CDR3 is CAWSQGEWGNTEAFF. CDR3 bases: TGTGCCTGGAGTCAAGGGGAATGGGGAAACACTGAAGCTTTCTTT.

The V and J genes are TRBV5-1 and TRBJ2-5; no clear D. The CDR3 runs to 12 residues. V was trimmed by 0 bases and J by 4 bases, leaving 4 bases between them. In germline, CDR1 is SGHRS, CDR2 YFSETQ. The DNA for the CDR3 is TGCGCCAGCAGCTTGGCCCTAGAGACCCAGTACTTC. Translation: CASSLALETQYF.

The chain carries TRBV7-3 and TRBJ2-3, with 7 bases identical to TRBD2. The CDR3 contains 15 residues. In germline, CDR1 is SGHTA, CDR2 FQGTGA. The V and J ends lost 5 bases and 0 bases, in that order; junction bases with no gene match: 5. CDR3 DNA sequence: TGTGCCAGCAGCCCCGTTAGCGGGAGCACAGATACGCAGTATTTT. It yields the protein CASSPVSGSTDTQYF.

The CDR3 protein is CASSQDPTGLYGYTF. The CDR3, as DNA: TGCGCCAGCAGCCAAGATCCCACGGGACTCTATGGCTACACCTTC. The rearrangement links TRBV4-1 to TRBJ1-2; tentatively, D is TRBD1 (5 bases). V was cut by 0 bases and J by 4 bases, with 12 bases left in between. Looked up from germline, CDR1 is MGHRA and CDR2 is YSYEKL. The CDR3 totals 15 residues.

The chain is built from TRBV6-6 and TRBJ2-3; TRBD1 matches at 11 bases. This CDR3 is 16 amino acids long. Germline V gene lookup returns CDR1 MNHNY and CDR2 SVGAGI (reference sequence). The ends lost 5 bases at V and 7 bases at J; junction bases unmatched: 11. Here the CDR3 reads CASSTGQGAREYTQYF. The CDR3 DNA reads as TGTGCCAGCAGTACCGGACAGGGGGCGAGGGAGTATACGCAGTATTTT.

The chain has TRBV5-6 and TRBJ2-2; 10 nucleotides match TRBD1. Germline values: CDR1 SGHDT, CDR2 YYEEEE. The CDR3 is 14 amino acids. The J segment lost 13 bases and the V segment lost 4 bases, leaving 10 bases of the junction unmatched. CDR3 protein: CASSGYNRDRGLFF. CDR3 DNA: TGTGCCAGCAGCGGCTACAACCGGGACAGGGGGCTGTTTTTT.

In its sample, this clone was seen a few times. The J gene is TRBJ2-5, the V gene TRBV2, with D hard to call. Per the germline V gene, CDR1 is SNHLY and CDR2 is FYNNEI. Trimming left V 7 bases short and J 5 bases short, with 17 bases between. The CDR3 length is 14 residues. CDR3 nucleotides: TGTGCCAGCACCCGGAGCCCGTTCTTGGAGACCCAGTACTTC. Protein: CASTRSPFLETQYF. Full variable domain (remainder filled in from reference TRBV2 and TRBJ2-5): EPEVTQTPSHQVTQMGQEVILRCVPISNHLYFYWYRQILGQKVEFLVSFYNNEISEKSEIFDDQFSVERPDGSNFTLKIRSTKLEDSAMYFCASTRSPFLETQYFGPGTRLLVL.

The chain has TRBV11-3 and TRBJ1-1, with D possibly TRBD1 on 6 matching bases. The CDR3 runs 15 residues. The germline V gene encodes CDR1 SGHNT and CDR2 YENEEA. Trimming shortened V by 8 bases and J by 0 bases, and 16 bases separated the two germline ends. CDR3 sequence reads: CASGTFQGLNTEAFF. CDR3 in DNA: TGTGCCAGCGGAACCTTCCAGGGGTTGAACACTGAAGCTTTCTTT.

This chain uses TRBV5-4 with TRBJ2-2; 9 bases map to TRBD1. With 2 bases clipped from V and 7 bases from J, the junction kept 3 bases outside the gene matches. Germline CDR1 SGHNT, CDR2 YYREEE (reference sequence). The CDR3 length is 14 residues. CDR3 nucleotide sequence: TGTGCCAGCAGCTTAACAGGGGGCCACGGGGAGCTGTTTTTT. It is translated as CASSLTGGHGELFF.

J is TRBJ2-7 and V is TRBV7-7; 7 nucleotides match TRBD1. Germline CDR1 reads SSHAT; CDR2 reads FNYEAQ (reference sequence). The J segment lost 6 bases and the V segment lost 9 bases, leaving 11 bases of the junction unmatched. This CDR3 is 13 amino acids long. CDR3 coding DNA: TGTGCCAGTAGTTCGGACAGGACCGGCGAGCAGTACTTC. It codes for CASSSDRTGEQYF.

This clone was picked up a small number of times. This chain uses TRBV6-5 with TRBJ2-1; 10 bases map to TRBD2. V was pared by 1 base and J by 12 bases, with 9 bases of the junction left unmatched. This CDR3 has 15 amino acids. Germline assignment: CDR1 MNHEY and CDR2 SVGAGI. CDR3 loop: CASSYLLAGRSGQFF. CDR3 coding DNA: TGTGCCAGCAGTTACTTACTAGCGGGGCGTTCAGGGCAGTTCTTC.

The CDR3 here is CASSTIAGGPGTQYF. DNA for the CDR3: TGTGCCAGCAGCACAATCGCGGGTGGCCCCGGGACCCAGTACTTC. The rearrangement links TRBV7-9 to TRBJ2-5; the D gene is possibly TRBD2 (5 bases). CDR3 length equals 15 residues. Germline V gene lookup returns CDR1 SEHNR and CDR2 FQNEAQ (reference sequence). Trimming removed 5 bases at V and 7 bases at J, with 20 bases between.

This clone has a handful of counts. V is TRBV4-1 and J is TRBJ2-2; D might be TRBD1 (6 bases). The CDR3 consists of 15 residues. Germline V lookup: CDR1 MGHRA, CDR2 YSYEKL. Trimming shortened V by 3 bases and J by 4 bases, and 12 bases separated the two germline ends. DNA for the CDR3: TGCGCCAGCAGCCAGTCGGACAGTTCCACCGGGGAGCTGTTTTTT. Its translation is CASSQSDSSTGELFF.

This clone was picked up a small number of times. The chain carries TRBV2 and TRBJ1-5; TRBD1 might be the D (5 bases). Trimming stripped 0 bases from V and 7 bases from J, with 10 bases between. Germline CDR1 is SNHLY and CDR2 is FYNNEI. The CDR3 is made up of 14 amino acids. CDR3 nucleotide sequence: TGTGCCAGCAGTGAAGCGCAGGGAGGACAGCCCCAGCATTTT. Protein product: CASSEAQGGQPQHF.

CDR3 in DNA: TGTGCCAGCAGTCGGAGGTACAGGGTATCTTACTCTGGAAACACCATATATTTT. Translated, it gives CASSRRYRVSYSGNTIYF. The chain combines TRBV28 with TRBJ1-3; TRBD1 is a possible D gene (6 bases). This CDR3 has 18 amino acids. Germline CDR1 is MDHEN and CDR2 is SYDVKM. The germline V and J ends were trimmed by 5 bases and 0 bases, with 20 bases remaining between them.

This chain links TRBV11-3 with TRBJ2-3, with TRBD1 matching over 7 bases. The V gene end was trimmed by 4 bases and the J gene end by 1 base; junction bases not matched to a gene: 5. Germline V CDR1 and CDR2: SGHNT, YENEEA. This CDR3 spans 15 amino acids. For the CDR3, the DNA is TGTGCCAGCAGCTCGACAGGGTTGGGCACAGATACGCAGTATTTT. Translation: CASSSTGLGTDTQYF.

This clone was seen a few times. V and J are TRBV5-6 and TRBJ2-1; D is perhaps TRBD1 (5 bases). The CDR3 is made up of 12 amino acids. V was clipped by 2 bases and J by 5 bases, with 5 bases between them. Germline CDR1 SGHDT, CDR2 YYEEEE. The CDR3 reads CASSLQDNEQFF. CDR3 in DNA: TGTGCCAGCAGCTTACAGGACAATGAGCAGTTCTTC. Full variable domain (remainder filled in from reference TRBV5-6 and TRBJ2-1): DAGVTQSPTHLIKTRGQQVTLRCSPKSGHDTVSWYQQALGQGPQFIFQYYEEEERQRGNFPDRFSGHQFPNYSSELNVNALLLGDSALYLCASSLQDNEQFFGPGTRLTVL.